Listed below are T cell receptor beta chains from one sample, sequenced in a study of early T cells in non-severe SARS-CoV-2 infection. TCRdb reprocessed the 5' RACE reads with MiXCR, giving one entry per CDR3 protein. The sample has tens of thousands of distinct CDR3 sequences; under 8% are singletons. The sample was whole blood, taken at baseline. These TCRs come from an adult who was a healthcare worker with PCR-confirmed SARS-CoV-2 infection or an uninfected control (not recorded which). CDR3s include the opening cysteine and the closing phenylalanine or tryptophan. The D gene is left open where the match is weak. A clone size is listed for some rows: how often the clone was seen (once, few, many), or a class if it is expanded.

v_call,clone_size,j_call,d_call,cdr3_aa,cdr3_nt
TRBV27,NA,TRBJ2-3,NA,CATTGAVTDTQYF,TGTGCCACTACCGGGGCGGTCACAGATACGCAGTATTTT
TRBV29-1,many,TRBJ2-1,TRBD1,CSVSRTGDNEQFF,TGCAGCGTTTCCCGGACAGGGGACAATGAGCAGTTCTTC
TRBV7-9,NA,TRBJ2-1,NA,CASSFGQSWNEQFF,TGTGCCAGCAGCTTTGGACAGAGCTGGAATGAGCAGTTCTTC
TRBV6-2/TRBV6-3,many,TRBJ1-2,NA,CASRPLGGRGYTF,TGTGCCAGCAGACCCCTGGGTGGACGTGGCTACACCTTC
TRBV6-1,many,TRBJ2-7,TRBD2,CASTTTGGYEQYF,TGTGCCAGCACCACAACGGGGGGCTACGAGCAGTACTTC
TRBV29-1,few,TRBJ2-6,NA,CNFPNSDYRGGANVLTF,TGCAACTTCCCCAACTCGGACTATCGGGGTGGGGCCAACGTCCTGACTTTC
TRBV12-3/TRBV12-4,many,TRBJ1-5,NA,CASSLQGEGQPQHF,TGTGCCAGCAGTTTACAGGGAGAAGGTCAGCCCCAGCATTTT
TRBV7-2,many,TRBJ1-4,TRBD1,CASSLVLATGGGTGEKLFF,TGTGCCAGCAGCTTAGTGTTGGCGACAGGGGGCGGTACGGGTGAAAAACTGTTTTTT
TRBV6-6,many,TRBJ2-7,NA,CASIARLSAAEQYF,TGTGCCAGCATTGCCCGCTTATCAGCGGCCGAGCAGTACTTC
TRBV20-1,many,TRBJ2-7,NA,CSARPRTARLPISYEQYF,TGCAGTGCTCGCCCCCGGACGGCTCGGCTTCCCATCTCCTACGAGCAGTACTTC
TRBV4-2,many,TRBJ2-1,NA,CASSQGVGRDNEQFF,TGTGCCAGCAGCCAAGGGGTGGGGCGGGACAATGAGCAGTTCTTC
TRBV19,many,TRBJ2-1,NA,CASSLSWGNEQFF,TGTGCCAGTAGTTTGTCCTGGGGAAATGAGCAGTTCTTC
TRBV9,few,TRBJ2-5,NA,CASSVEGFETQYF,TGTGCCAGCAGCGTAGAAGGGTTTGAGACCCAGTACTTC
TRBV19,NA,TRBJ1-5,NA,CASSVDRNQPQHF,TGTGCCAGTAGTGTCGACAGGAATCAGCCCCAGCATTTT
TRBV4-1,NA,TRBJ2-3,NA,CASSQVSRTDTQYF,TGCGCCAGCAGCCAAGTTAGCCGCACAGATACGCAGTATTTT
TRBV7-8,NA,TRBJ2-1,NA,CASSLYRDNYNEQFF,TGTGCCAGCAGCTTATACCGGGACAATTACAATGAGCAGTTCTTC
TRBV6-2/TRBV6-3,many,TRBJ1-5,TRBD1,CASSPRRDRIISNQPQHF,TGTGCCAGCAGTCCCCGCCGGGACAGGATAATTAGCAATCAGCCCCAGCATTTT
TRBV14,many,TRBJ1-2,NA,CASSQAATFYGYTF,TGTGCCAGCAGCCAAGCGGCGACCTTCTATGGCTACACCTTC
TRBV14,many,TRBJ1-1,NA,CASSQDTNTEAFF,TGTGCCAGCAGCCAAGACACCAACACTGAAGCTTTCTTT
TRBV4-3,many,TRBJ1-6,NA,CASSQEGPGFDSPLHF,TGCGCCAGCAGCCAAGAAGGTCCCGGGTTTGATTCACCCCTCCACTTT
TRBV6-2/TRBV6-3,many,TRBJ1-2,NA,CASSWTAYGYTF,TGTGCCAGCAGTTGGACAGCCTATGGCTACACCTTC
TRBV11-2,many,TRBJ2-6,NA,CASSPRSGANVLTF,TGTGCCAGCAGCCCCCGATCTGGGGCCAACGTCCTGACTTTC
TRBV20-1,many,TRBJ1-4,TRBD1,CSARGTTGINEKLFF,TGCAGTGCTAGGGGTACGACAGGGATTAATGAAAAACTGTTTTTT
TRBV20-1,NA,TRBJ1-5,NA,CSAREAPSNQPQHF,TGCAGTGCTAGAGAGGCACCCAGCAATCAGCCCCAGCATTTT
TRBV27,NA,TRBJ2-7,TRBD1,CASRSLDRAAYEQYF,TGTGCCAGCAGATCCCTGGACAGGGCAGCCTACGAGCAGTACTTC
TRBV4-3,few,TRBJ2-3,TRBD2,CASSLRTSRNTDTQYF,TGCGCCAGCAGCCTACGGACTAGCAGAAACACAGATACGCAGTATTTT
TRBV3-1,many,TRBJ1-5,NA,CASSQDLDQPQHF,TGTGCCAGCAGCCAAGATCTTGATCAGCCCCAGCATTTT
TRBV15,many,TRBJ1-2,NA,CATSPGGSYGYTF,TGTGCCACCAGCCCGGGGGGGTCGTATGGCTACACCTTC
TRBV29-1,many,TRBJ2-3,NA,CSVEGVWQVGMTDTQYF,TGCAGCGTTGAAGGCGTATGGCAGGTGGGAATGACAGATACGCAGTATTTT
TRBV27,many,TRBJ2-1,NA,CASSLGDHDEQFF,TGTGCCAGCAGTTTAGGGGACCACGATGAGCAGTTCTTC
TRBV24-1,many,TRBJ2-1,TRBD1,CATSDSNRGYEQFF,TGTGCCACCAGTGATTCGAACAGGGGGTATGAGCAGTTCTTC
TRBV27,many,TRBJ1-6,TRBD1,CASSLDRGYSPLHF,TGTGCCAGCAGTTTGGACAGGGGGTATTCACCCCTCCACTTT
TRBV4-3,many,TRBJ2-2,NA,CASSQVIPTGELFF,TGCGCCAGCAGCCAAGTTATTCCCACCGGGGAGCTGTTTTTT
TRBV28,NA,TRBJ1-5,NA,CASRGVFSNQPRHF,TGTGCCAGCAGAGGGGTCTTTAGCAATCAGCCCCGGCATTTT
TRBV28,few,TRBJ1-1,TRBD1,CASSLYFVQGAPGTEAFF,TGTGCCAGCAGTTTATATTTCGTCCAGGGGGCGCCGGGCACTGAAGCTTTCTTT
TRBV29-1,NA,TRBJ2-5,NA,CSVDEETQYF,TGCAGCGTTGATGAGGAGACCCAGTACTTC
TRBV6-1,few,TRBJ1-4,TRBD1,CASTTQPTGDESEKLFF,TGTGCCAGCACCACCCAACCGACAGGGGACGAAAGTGAAAAACTGTTTTTT
TRBV4-3,many,TRBJ1-2,NA,CASSLNLPPGAVAGYTF,TGCGCCAGCAGCCTCAACCTCCCCCCCGGAGCCGTTGCTGGCTACACCTTC
TRBV7-3,few,TRBJ2-5,TRBD2,CASSPLGLAGGRETQYF,TGTGCCAGCAGCCCCCTGGGACTAGCGGGGGGGCGCGAGACCCAGTACTTC
TRBV19,many,TRBJ2-4,TRBD1,CASSRGGAGGETIQYF,TGTGCCAGTAGTAGGGGCGGGGCAGGGGGCGAAACCATTCAGTACTTC
TRBV12-3/TRBV12-4,few,TRBJ2-7,TRBD1,CASSLFLGQGVGEQYF,TGTGCCAGCAGTTTATTCCTCGGACAGGGGGTTGGCGAGCAGTACTTC
TRBV12-3/TRBV12-4,few,TRBJ2-2,TRBD1,CASSFGQGRNTGELFF,TGTGCCAGCAGTTTCGGACAGGGCAGGAACACCGGGGAGCTGTTTTTT